This TCR beta chain was observed in a study of cytomegalovirus exposure and HLA in healthy donors listed by TCRdb under 2017. General notes on the study: In an earlier analysis of roughly 500 of the donors, about 270 Gb of sequence data and just under 120 million unique TCR beta sequences from approximately 180 million T cells were reported. An earlier analysis of around 540 of the donors applied high-throughput TCR beta sequencing to assess whether each TCR beta V gene segment acted as functional or pseudogenic. The study aimed to test whether cataloging public T cell receptors could reveal signatures of past pathogen exposure. HLA typing covered class I and class II loci at four-digit resolution. An early release that covered more than 550 HLA-typed donors contained approximately 300 gigabases of sequencing data and tens of millions of unique TCR sequences. The genetic ancestry cluster associated with self-reported Caucasian donors included 70% to 85% of the approximately 400 genotyped donors. In a later analysis, previously published TCR beta repertoires from fewer than 750 donors were re-analyzed and high-resolution HLA genotyping was added so that TCR occurrence patterns could be studied. In addition to the first cohort of 666 subjects, a separate validation cohort of approximately 130 different subjects was used. In a later genetic analysis, genome-wide SNP genotypes for about 55% of the roughly 700 donors were used, and that subset was treated as a discovery cohort. To predict cytomegalovirus infection status, the study combined high-throughput TCR immunosequencing, statistical association of individual TCRs with disease status, and machine learning. Alongside the repertoire data, information on donor age, sex, ethnicity and CMV serostatus was compiled. Every discovery cohort repertoire had been produced on one sequencing platform. On average, around 200,000 unique TCR beta nucleotide sequences were sequenced per donor among several hundred genotyped donors of the cohort, with roughly 18% of those sequences being non-productive. Typing coverage varied by locus: roughly 620-630 donors for A, B, C, DRB1 and DQB1; around 560 for DQA1; approximately 570 for DPA1; about 450 for DPB1. A handful of DR-DQ haplotypes were handled as single units for association and clustering because linkage in the cohort was strong. In the later analysis, no new phenotypic data were used to find candidate immune exposures; instead, reliance was placed on TCR beta sequences and their occurrence across donors. The study used immunosequencing to profile the T cell repertoires of approximately 640 subjects and linked those repertoires to cytomegalovirus serostatus.

The cohort comprised approximately 700 healthy bone marrow donors. At the time of sampling, all cohort members were nominally healthy, though unrecorded immune exposures were likely present. The donor was CMV seronegative and was included in the group of hundreds of seronegative cohort members. Every donor gave a peripheral blood sample, and the peripheral blood mononuclear cells from that sample were used for TCR beta sequencing. Genomic DNA was extracted from the blood cell samples with the Qiagen DNeasy Blood Extraction Kit. The library was built by means of the immunoSEQ multiplex PCR assay. A mixture of 60 forward primers for TCR Vbeta segments and 13 reverse primers for TCR Jbeta segments was used in the multiplex PCR. A multiplex PCR assay on genomic DNA amplified the CDR3 region of rearranged TCR beta genes. The Illumina HiSeq System was used to sequence the amplified TCR beta libraries as 87-base-pair reads. The authors' analysis ran thus. A later analysis tallied roughly 78 million unique TCR beta chains across the roughly 610 repertoires, and some 12 million of those chains were shared by two or more donors. Raw reads were error-corrected and collapsed into unique sequences by a nearest-neighbor algorithm in which closely related sequences were merged to remove PCR and sequencing errors. CDR3 sequences were aligned to IMGT reference sequences to assign V, D and J gene segments. For a sequence to be retained, a match of at least six nucleotides to both a V gene segment and a J gene segment was required. A rearrangement counted as productive if the CDR3 had no stop codons and remained in frame with V and J, and every other rearrangement counted as non-productive. Following IMGT convention, CDR3 was defined as the stretch from the second conserved V-encoded cysteine to the conserved J-encoded phenylalanine. Sequences without an unambiguous match to a single V gene segment were excluded from the earlier analysis of almost 600 of the donors. An earlier analysis of some 500 of the donors classified V segments as functional when productive rearrangements were above 56.7% and as segregating when the standard deviation between donors was above 5%. A statistical classification framework was built to diagnose cytomegalovirus status from the catalog of TCR beta chain sequences. In a later analysis, TCR nucleotide sequences were compared against IMGT/GENE-DB human TR gene sequences so that V and J genes could be assigned. Using the TCRdist pipeline, a later analysis assigned CDR3 sequences along with most-parsimonious VDJ recombination scenarios. A later analysis defined each TCR beta chain by its CDR3 amino acid sequence plus V-gene family, and excluded reads lacking a unique V-gene family. To address suspected cross-contamination and a sequencing artifact, a later analysis removed some 620 highly shared, low-generation-probability nucleotide sequences. In a later analysis, a clonal expansion index was calculated for each public chain from normalized within-repertoire ranks of inferred template counts. In a later analysis, generation probabilities were computed using a VDJ recombination model fitted to out-of-frame rearrangements, and the results were checked against IGoR. In a later analysis, hypergeometric tests were used to score TCR-TCR, TCR-HLA and TCR-CMV co-occurrence, with a repertoire-size bias correction applied to TCR pairs. False discovery rates were estimated in a later analysis by permuting HLA or CMV assignments 20 times. A later analysis grouped co-occurring TCRs with DBSCAN, adding TCRdist sequence similarity when clustering within HLA-allele-positive subsets. For co-occurrence clustering, repertoires with fewer than 30,000 or more than 120,000 public chains were excluded, along with several repertoires with anomalous nucleotide sharing. This is the immuneACCESS table as TCRdb keeps it, with only in-frame sequences that have V and J called. A part of the clones is gone; compared with another copy, unresolved V genes explain less than half, and the rest is unexplained. For V, J and clone size, that table is used; D and trimming come from the DNA. The sample's own table lists under 85,000 clones. Together, the top ten hold 15% of the sample.

With regard to this clone: What antigen it recognizes has not been identified.

The paper as a whole reports these results and caveats: Broadly in line with IMGT annotations, most TCR beta V segments showed up in productive rearrangements about 87% or about 30% of the time in an earlier analysis of roughly 590 of the donors. In vitro tests confirmed that a few of the cytomegalovirus-associated TCR beta chains recognize cytomegalovirus antigens. In a later analysis, several top co-occurrence clusters were reported to appear linked to parvovirus B19, influenza, CMV and Epstein-Barr virus. The 87-base-pair reads could not distinguish some IMGT-functional V segments, including TRBV6-2 and TRBV6-3, so those segments were excluded. Only TCR beta chains were sequenced in this cohort, and the absence of alpha or paired-chain data limited detectable features. Assigning TCR associations to individual alleles was difficult when HLA alleles, especially DR and DQ, strongly co-occurred. A further reported finding was that TCR beta sequences accurately predicted the HLA-A and HLA-B alleles for most subjects in the first cohort. While some public TCRs were present in many individuals, most TCR sequences turned up only very rarely across donors. In a later genetic analysis, a missense DCLRE1C variant was associated with V-gene and J-gene trimming of TCR beta chains, and the association was replicated in an independent cohort. A cluster of highly shared sequence variants was judged likely to represent a technical artifact of the sequencing pipeline. HLA typing was unavailable for some donors at each locus, so association tests used only the typed subset. According to a later genetic analysis, donors in an Asian-associated ancestry cluster had fewer N-insertions in productive TCRs than the approximately 690-donor mean. The authors suggested that the approach could potentially be extended to other disease states and immunological phenotypes. The earlier analysis of about 600 of the donors excluded 15 to 20 rarely observed V segments, including chromosome 9 orphons, because counts were too low. For the cohort, immune exposure information was limited to CMV serostatus. A later analysis found that HLA-associated TCR beta chains were more clonally expanded and had lower generation probabilities than equally common non-associated chains. A later analysis found that most CMV-associated TCR beta chains appeared HLA-restricted, with HLA associations seemingly driven largely by CMV exposure. The classifier was reported to diagnose cytomegalovirus status with high specificity and sensitivity in both the original cohort and the validation cohort. Correlated functional status among segregating V segments might reflect linkage disequilibrium, but an unknown experimental factor could not be ruled out. In a later analysis, the rate of TCR association differed among HLA loci, with DRB1 alleles having the most associated TCRs and HLA-C alleles having the fewest. Specific HLA alleles were associated with over 15,000 TCR beta sequences at a false discovery rate of 0.05 in a later analysis. The study gave a list of roughly 150 TCR beta chains associated with cytomegalovirus. The presence/absence analyses assumed that sequencing depth was roughly uniform across donors, and that assumption may not be true.

From its cysteine to its phenylalanine, the CDR3 spans 11 amino acids. Here the CDR3 DNA is all that survives: 33 bases in frame from base 1. CDR1 is given as MNHEY and CDR2 as SVGAGI, both from the germline V gene. This TCR came from a boy aged 5-17 years in good health and CMV-seronegative. The sample consisted of PBMCs. The sequence joins TRBV6-5 to TRBJ2-1; the D gene lacks a confident call. CDR3 reads: CSIGWYNEQFF. The bases read TGTTCGATCGGGTGGTACAATGAGCAGTTCTTC.